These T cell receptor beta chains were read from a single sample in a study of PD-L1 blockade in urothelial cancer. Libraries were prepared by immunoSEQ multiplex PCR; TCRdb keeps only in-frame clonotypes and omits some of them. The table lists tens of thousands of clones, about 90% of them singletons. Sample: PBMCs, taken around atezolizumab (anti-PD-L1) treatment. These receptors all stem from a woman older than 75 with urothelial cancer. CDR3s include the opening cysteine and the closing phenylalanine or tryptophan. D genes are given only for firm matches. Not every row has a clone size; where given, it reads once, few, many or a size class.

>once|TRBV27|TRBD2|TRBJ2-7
CASSSGTSGSYEQYF
TGTGCCAGCAGTTCCGGGACTAGCGGCTCCTACGAGCAGTACTTC
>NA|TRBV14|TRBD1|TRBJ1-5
CASSPGGGNQPQHF
TGTGCCAGCAGCCCAGGGGGAGGAAATCAGCCCCAGCATTTT
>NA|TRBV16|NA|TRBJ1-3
CASSPQISGNTIYF
TGTGCCAGCAGCCCGCAGATCTCTGGAAACACCATATATTTT
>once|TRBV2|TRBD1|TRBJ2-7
CASSRTGTGVDEQYF
TGTGCCAGCAGTCGCACCGGGACAGGGGTGGACGAGCAGTACTTC
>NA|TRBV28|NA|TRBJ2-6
CASSSRQDSSGANVLTF
TGTGCCAGCAGTTCCCGCCAAGACAGCTCTGGGGCCAACGTCCTGACTTTC
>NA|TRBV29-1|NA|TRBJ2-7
CSAKTEAYEQYF
TGCAGCGCTAAGACCGAGGCCTACGAGCAGTACTTC
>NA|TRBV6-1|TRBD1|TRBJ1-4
CASSWDRDGEKLFF
TGTGCCAGCAGCTGGGACAGGGACGGAGAAAAACTGTTTTTT
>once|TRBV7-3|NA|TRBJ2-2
CASSSLGRGLNTGELFF
TGTGCCAGCAGCTCCCTGGGTAGGGGTTTGAACACCGGGGAGCTGTTTTTT
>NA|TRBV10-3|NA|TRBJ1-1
CAISEVQNTEAFF
TGTGCCATCAGTGAGGTTCAGAACACTGAAGCTTTCTTT
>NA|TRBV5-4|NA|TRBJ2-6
CASSTQGTGANVLTF
TGTGCCAGCAGCACACAGGGTACTGGGGCCAACGTCCTGACTTTC